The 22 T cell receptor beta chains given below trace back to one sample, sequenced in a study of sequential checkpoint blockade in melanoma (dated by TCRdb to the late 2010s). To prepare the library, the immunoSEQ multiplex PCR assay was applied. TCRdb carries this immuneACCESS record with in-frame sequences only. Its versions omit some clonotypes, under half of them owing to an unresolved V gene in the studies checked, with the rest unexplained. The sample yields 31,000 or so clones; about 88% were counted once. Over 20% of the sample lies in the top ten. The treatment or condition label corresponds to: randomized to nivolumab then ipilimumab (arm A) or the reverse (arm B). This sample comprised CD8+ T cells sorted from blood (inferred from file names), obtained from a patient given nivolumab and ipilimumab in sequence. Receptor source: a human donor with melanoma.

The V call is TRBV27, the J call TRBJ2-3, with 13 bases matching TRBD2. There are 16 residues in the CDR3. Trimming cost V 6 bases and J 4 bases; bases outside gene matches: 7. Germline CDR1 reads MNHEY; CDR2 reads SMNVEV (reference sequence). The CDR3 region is CASRPLAGGGADTQYF. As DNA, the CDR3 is TGTGCCAGCAGGCCACTAGCGGGGGGGGGTGCAGATACGCAGTATTTT.

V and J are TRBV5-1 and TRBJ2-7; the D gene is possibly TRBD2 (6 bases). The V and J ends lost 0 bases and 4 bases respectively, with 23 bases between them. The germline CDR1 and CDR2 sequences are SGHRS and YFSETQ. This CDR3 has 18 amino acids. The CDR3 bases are TGCGCCAGCAGCTTGGTCCCAGCGGGTCCCGGGGCTCAATACGAGCAGTACTTC. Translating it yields CASSLVPAGPGAQYEQYF. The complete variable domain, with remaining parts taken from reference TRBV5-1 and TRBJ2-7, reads KAGVTQTPRYLIKTRGQQVTLSCSPISGHRSVSWYQQTPGQGLQFLFEYFSETQRNKGNFPGRFSGRQFSNSRSEMNVSTLELGDSALYLCASSLVPAGPGAQYEQYFGPGTRLTVT.

The CDR3 DNA reads as TGCAGCGTTAGGGGTCTAGCGGGAATCAATGAGCAGTTCTTC. Its translation: CSVRGLAGINEQFF. The chain couples TRBV29-1 to TRBJ2-1; 9 bases are shared with TRBD2. CDR3 length equals 14 residues. Germline V gives CDR1 SQVTM, CDR2 ANQGSEA. V shed 5 bases, J shed 6 bases, and the junction held 8 bases outside the gene matches.

This chain's CDR3 is CASSGSGQGAFEQYF. The CDR3 DNA reads as TGTGCCAGCAGCGGTAGCGGACAGGGGGCCTTTGAGCAGTACTTC. The chain uses TRBV21-1 and TRBJ2-7; the table names TRBD1, a call not compared with the DNA. TRBV21-1 is a pseudogene segment. CDR3 size: 15 residues.

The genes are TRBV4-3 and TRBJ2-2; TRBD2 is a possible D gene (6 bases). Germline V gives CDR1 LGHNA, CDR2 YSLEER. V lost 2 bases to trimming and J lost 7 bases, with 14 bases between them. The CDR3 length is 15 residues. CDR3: CASSQFGGSDGELFF. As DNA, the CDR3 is TGCGCCAGCAGCCAATTCGGGGGTAGTGACGGGGAGCTGTTTTTT.

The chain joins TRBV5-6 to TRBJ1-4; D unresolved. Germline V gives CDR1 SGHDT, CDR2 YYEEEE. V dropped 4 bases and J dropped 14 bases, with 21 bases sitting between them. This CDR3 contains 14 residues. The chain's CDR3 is CASSPQQAPKQLFF. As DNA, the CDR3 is TGTGCCAGCAGCCCCCAGCAGGCCCCAAAACAGCTGTTTTTT. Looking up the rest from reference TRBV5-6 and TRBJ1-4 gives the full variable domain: DAGVTQSPTHLIKTRGQQVTLRCSPKSGHDTVSWYQQALGQGPQFIFQYYEEEERQRGNFPDRFSGHQFPNYSSELNVNALLLGDSALYLCASSPQQAPKQLFFGSGTQLSVL.

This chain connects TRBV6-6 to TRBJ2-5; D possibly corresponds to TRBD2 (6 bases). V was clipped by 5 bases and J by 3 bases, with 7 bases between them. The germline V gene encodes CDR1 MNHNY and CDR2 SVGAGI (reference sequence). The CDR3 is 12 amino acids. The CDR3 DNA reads TGTGCCAGCAGTACGGGGGAAGAGACCCAGTACTTC. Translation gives CASSTGEETQYF.

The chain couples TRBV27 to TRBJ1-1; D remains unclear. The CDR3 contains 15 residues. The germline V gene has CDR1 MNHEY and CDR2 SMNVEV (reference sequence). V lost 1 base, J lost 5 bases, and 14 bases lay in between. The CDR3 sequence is CASSLLGSGGTEAFF. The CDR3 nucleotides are TGTGCCAGCAGTTTATTGGGCAGCGGTGGGACTGAAGCTTTCTTT.

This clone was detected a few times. CDR3 sequence (DNA): TGCGCCAGCAGCCCGACTAGCGGGGGAAACATTCAGTACTTC. This gives the protein CASSPTSGGNIQYF. V and J are TRBV5-1 and TRBJ2-4, with 12 positions matching TRBD2. V was clipped by 4 bases and J by 6 bases; unmatched bases: 2. This CDR3 is built from 14 residues. Per the germline V gene, CDR1 is SGHRS and CDR2 is YFSETQ.

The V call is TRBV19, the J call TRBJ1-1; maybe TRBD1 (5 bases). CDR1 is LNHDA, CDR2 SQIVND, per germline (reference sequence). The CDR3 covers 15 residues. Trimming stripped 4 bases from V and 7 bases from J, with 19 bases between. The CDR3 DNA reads TGTGCCAGTAGTAGAAATTACAGGCCAGAGGTTGAAGCTTTCTTT. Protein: CASSRNYRPEVEAFF. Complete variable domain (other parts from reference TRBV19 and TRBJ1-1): DGGITQSPKYLFRKEGQNVTLSCEQNLNHDAMYWYRQDPGQGLRLIYYSQIVNDFQKGDIAEGYSVSREKKESFPLTVTSAQKNPTAFYLCASSRNYRPEVEAFFGQGTRLTVV.

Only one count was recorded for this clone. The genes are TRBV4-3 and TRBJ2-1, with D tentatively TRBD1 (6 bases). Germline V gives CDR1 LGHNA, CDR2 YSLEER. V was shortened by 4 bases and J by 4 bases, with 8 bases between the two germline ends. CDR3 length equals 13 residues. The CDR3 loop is CASSPTGYNEQFF. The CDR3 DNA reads TGCGCCAGCAGCCCCACAGGGTACAATGAGCAGTTCTTC.

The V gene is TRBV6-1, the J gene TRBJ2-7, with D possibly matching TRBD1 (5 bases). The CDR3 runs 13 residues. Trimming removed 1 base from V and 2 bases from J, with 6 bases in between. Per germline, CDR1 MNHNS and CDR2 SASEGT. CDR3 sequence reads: CASSEGTPYEQYF. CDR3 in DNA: TGTGCCAGCAGTGAAGGGACACCCTACGAGCAGTACTTC.

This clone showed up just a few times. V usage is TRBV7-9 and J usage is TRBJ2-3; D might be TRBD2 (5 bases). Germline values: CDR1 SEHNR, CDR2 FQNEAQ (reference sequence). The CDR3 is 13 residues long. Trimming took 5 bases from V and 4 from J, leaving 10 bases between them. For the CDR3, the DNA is TGTGCCAGCAGCCCATCGGGGTCAGATACGCAGTATTTT. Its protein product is CASSPSGSDTQYF.

This CDR3 is CATQGAHTGELFF. The CDR3 DNA reads as TGTGCCACCCAGGGGGCGCACACCGGGGAGCTGTTTTTT. The rearrangement joins TRBV25-1 to TRBJ2-2, with 8 bases fitting TRBD1. J lost 3 bases, V lost 10 bases, and 4 bases had no gene match. CDR3 length: 13 amino acids. CDR1 MGHDK and CDR2 SYGVNS come from the germline V gene. The full variable domain, its missing parts supplied by reference TRBV25-1 and TRBJ2-2, is EADIYQTPRYLVIGTGKKITLECSQTMGHDKMYWYQQDPGMELHLIHYSYGVNSTEKGDLSSESTVSRIRTEHFPLTLESARPSHTSQYLCATQGAHTGELFFGEGSRLTVL.

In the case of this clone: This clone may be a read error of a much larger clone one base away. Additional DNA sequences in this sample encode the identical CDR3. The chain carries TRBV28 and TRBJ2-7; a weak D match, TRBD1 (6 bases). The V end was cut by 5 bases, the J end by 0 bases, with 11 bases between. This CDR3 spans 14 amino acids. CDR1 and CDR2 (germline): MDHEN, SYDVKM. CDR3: CASSPTGSSYEQYF. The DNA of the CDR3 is TGTGCCAGCAGTCCTACAGGGAGCTCCTACGAGCAGTACTTC.

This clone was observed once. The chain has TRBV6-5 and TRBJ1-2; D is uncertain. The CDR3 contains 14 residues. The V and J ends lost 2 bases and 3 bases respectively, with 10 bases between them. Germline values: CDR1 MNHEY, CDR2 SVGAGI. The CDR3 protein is CASSYSVRDYGYTF. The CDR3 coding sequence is TGTGCCAGCAGTTACAGTGTGAGAGACTATGGCTACACCTTC.

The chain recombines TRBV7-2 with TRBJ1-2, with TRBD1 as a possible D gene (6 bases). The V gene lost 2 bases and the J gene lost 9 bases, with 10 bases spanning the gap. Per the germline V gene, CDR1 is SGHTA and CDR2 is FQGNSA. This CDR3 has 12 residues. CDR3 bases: TGTGCCAGCAGCTTACCCGACAGGCGCTACACCTTC. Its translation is CASSLPDRRYTF.

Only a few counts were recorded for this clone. CDR3: CASSPGGSYEQYF. The CDR3 DNA is TGTGCCAGCAGCCCCGGCGGCAGCTACGAGCAGTACTTC. The gene calls are TRBV11-2 and TRBJ2-7; no definite D call. Trimming pared 5 bases from V and 3 bases from J, leaving 11 bases between. Germline-derived CDR1 and CDR2 are SGHAT and FQNNGV. The length of the CDR3 is 13 residues.

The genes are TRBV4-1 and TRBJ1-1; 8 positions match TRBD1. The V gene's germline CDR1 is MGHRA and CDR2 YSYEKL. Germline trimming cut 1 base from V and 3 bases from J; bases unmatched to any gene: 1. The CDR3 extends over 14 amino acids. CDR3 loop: CASSQVDRDTEAFF. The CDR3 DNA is TGCGCCAGCAGCCAAGTGGACAGGGACACTGAAGCTTTCTTT.

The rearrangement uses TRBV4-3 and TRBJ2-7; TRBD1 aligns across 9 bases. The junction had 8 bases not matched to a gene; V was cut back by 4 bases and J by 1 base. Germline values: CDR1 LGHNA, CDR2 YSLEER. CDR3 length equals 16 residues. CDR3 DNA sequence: TGCGCCAGCAGCCCCTCTCCCGGGACAGGGTCCTACGAGCAGTACTTC. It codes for CASSPSPGTGSYEQYF.

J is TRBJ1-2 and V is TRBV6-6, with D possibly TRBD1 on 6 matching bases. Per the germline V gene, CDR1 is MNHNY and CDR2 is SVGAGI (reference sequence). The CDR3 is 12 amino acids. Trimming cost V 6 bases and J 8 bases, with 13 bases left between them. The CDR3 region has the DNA TGTGCCAGCAGCAAGGGGAGGGGGGGCTACACCTTC. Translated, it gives CASSKGRGGYTF.

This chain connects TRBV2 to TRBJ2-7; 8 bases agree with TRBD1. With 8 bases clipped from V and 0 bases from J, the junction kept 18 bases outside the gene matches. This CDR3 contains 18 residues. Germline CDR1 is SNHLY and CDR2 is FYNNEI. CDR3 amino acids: CASFRAGGTIRPSYEQYF. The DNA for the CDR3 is TGTGCCAGCTTCCGGGCAGGGGGCACCATCCGGCCCTCCTACGAGCAGTACTTC.